What follows are 18 T cell receptor beta chains derived from one specimen sequenced in a study of T cell responses to AZD1222 COVID-19 vaccine. Profiled with immunoSEQ multiplex PCR; TCRdb holds only in-frame clones, not every one. The sample contains about 180,000 clones, 80% to 95% of which appear only once. Here the sequenced sample was peripheral blood, taken 28 days after the second AZD1222 dose. These receptor sequences come from an adult who received the AZD1222 COVID-19 vaccine.

V is TRBV19 and J is TRBJ1-5; TRBD1 matches 11 bases. Trimming took 6 bases from V and 4 from J; bases not matched to a gene: 2. CDR1 is LNHDA and CDR2 is SQIVND in the germline V gene (reference sequence). This CDR3 has 14 residues. The CDR3 DNA is TGTGCCAGTAGCCGGGACAGGGGGAATCAGCCCCAGCATTTT. It encodes CASSRDRGNQPQHF.

The rearrangement uses TRBV30 and TRBJ1-2, with D uncertain. Deletions cut 4 bases from V and 3 bases from J, with 3 bases between. The CDR3 spans 10 residues. Germline CDR1 is GTSNPN and CDR2 is SVGIG (reference sequence). The chain's CDR3 is CAWNDYGYTF. DNA of the CDR3: TGTGCCTGGAACGACTATGGCTACACCTTC. The variable domain in full, completed from reference TRBV30 and TRBJ1-2, reads SQTIHQWPATLVQPVGSPLSLECTVEGTSNPNLYWYRQAAGRGLQLLFYSVGIGQISSEVPQNLSASRPQDRQFILSSKKLLLSDSGFYLCAWNDYGYTFGSGTRLTVV.

This clone has only one observation. Other DNA sequences in this sample translate to the same CDR3. The chain combines TRBV18 with TRBJ1-6, with 11 nucleotides matching TRBD1. The CDR3 is made up of 16 amino acids. CDR1 KGHSH and CDR2 LQKENI come from the germline V gene. V trimming: 4 bases; J trimming: 7 bases; junction bases outside the gene matches: 6. As DNA, the CDR3 is TGTGCCAGCTCACTCGGACAGGGGGCGCGGAATTCACCCCTCCACTTT. This gives the protein CASSLGQGARNSPLHF.

The chain uses TRBV6-4 and TRBJ2-3; 7 bases fit TRBD1. The CDR3 is made up of 13 amino acids. With V trimmed by 7 bases and J by 5 bases, 6 bases remained unmatched. Germline lookup yields CDR1 MRHNA and CDR2 SNTAGT. As DNA, the CDR3 is TGTGCCAGCAAGACAGGGTTCGAAGATACGCAGTATTTT. Translated, it gives CASKTGFEDTQYF.

The rearrangement links TRBV7-8 to TRBJ2-7; D is undetermined. V lost 1 base and J lost 6, with 19 bases in between. Per the germline V gene, CDR1 is SGHVS and CDR2 is FQNEAQ. The CDR3 runs 16 residues. CDR3 loop: CASSLVSLQTPGEQYF. The DNA for the CDR3 is TGTGCCAGCAGCTTAGTTTCTCTCCAGACACCTGGCGAGCAGTACTTC.

To note about this clone: Additional DNA sequences in this sample encode the identical CDR3. The chain couples TRBV18 to TRBJ1-5; a possible D gene is TRBD1 (5 bases). The germline V gene has CDR1 KGHSH and CDR2 LQKENI. Between the trimmed V and J ends, which lost 2 bases and 5 bases, there was a span of 7 bases. CDR3 size: 13 residues. The DNA of the CDR3 is TGTGCCAGCTCACCAGGGGCAGATCAGCCCCAGCATTTT. This translates into CASSPGADQPQHF.

The chain joins TRBV7-2 to TRBJ2-3; weak D call: TRBD2 (6 bases). Germline V gene sequence: CDR1 SGHTA, CDR2 FQGNSA. Between the trimmed V and J ends, which lost 8 bases and 0 bases, there was a span of 12 bases. This CDR3 is 14 amino acids long. Here the CDR3 DNA reads TGTGCCAGCGGAAATGGGGGGAGCACAGATACGCAGTATTTT. The encoded protein is CASGNGGSTDTQYF.

The DNA of the CDR3 is TGTGCCAGCAGCGTAATAAGGCGGGATGGAGAAGGCGGGGAGCTGTTTTTT. This gives the protein CASSVIRRDGEGGELFF. The chain combines TRBV9 with TRBJ2-2; tentatively, D is TRBD2 (6 bases). This CDR3 contains 17 residues. Germline lookup yields CDR1 SGDLS and CDR2 YYNGEE. The V and J ends lost 1 base and 7 bases respectively, with 20 bases between them. The complete variable domain, with remaining parts taken from reference TRBV9 and TRBJ2-2, reads DSGVTQTPKHLITATGQRVTLRCSPRSGDLSVYWYQQSLDQGLQFLIQYYNGEERAKGNILERFSAQQFPDLHSELNLSSLELGDSALYFCASSVIRRDGEGGELFFGEGSRLTVL.

The CDR3 is CASSTPLGSNSPLHF. CDR3 bases: TGTGCCAGCAGCACCCCCCTGGGGTCAAATTCACCCCTCCACTTT. V gene TRBV7-9 combines with J gene TRBJ1-6; D remains unclear. Per germline, CDR1 SEHNR and CDR2 FQNEAQ (reference sequence). Trimming took 5 bases from V and 7 from J, leaving 15 bases between them. This CDR3 spans 15 amino acids. The full variable domain, in which reference TRBV7-9 and TRBJ1-6 provide the parts outside the CDR3, is DTGVSQNPRHKITKRGQNVTFRCDPISEHNRLYWYRQTLGQGPEFLTYFQNEAQLEKSRLLSDRFSAERPKGSFSTLEIQRTEQGDSAMYLCASSTPLGSNSPLHFGNGTRLTVT.

In its sample, this clone was seen a few times. The chain is built from TRBV5-5 and TRBJ1-2; D might be TRBD1 (6 bases). Per germline, CDR1 SGHKS and CDR2 YYEKEE (reference sequence). Trimming pared 0 bases from V and 4 bases from J, leaving 19 bases between. This CDR3 has 17 residues. The CDR3 is CASSLAGAEVPGYGYTF. CDR3 in DNA: TGTGCCAGCAGCTTGGCAGGGGCGGAGGTTCCCGGCTATGGCTACACCTTC.

The table lists this clone with a count of one. The J gene is TRBJ2-7, the V gene TRBV19; D might be TRBD1 or TRBD2, each matching 6 bases. Deletions cut 4 bases from V and 7 bases from J, with 14 bases between. Germline V gene lookup returns CDR1 LNHDA and CDR2 SQIVND (reference sequence). The CDR3 extends over 13 amino acids. The CDR3 loop reads CASSRIGGREQYF. Here the CDR3 DNA reads TGTGCCAGTAGTAGAATTGGGGGGCGGGAGCAGTACTTC.

The chain couples TRBV27 to TRBJ1-6; D unclear. The CDR3 sequence is 15 residues long. Germline V gene sequence: CDR1 MNHEY, CDR2 SMNVEV (reference sequence). V shed 5 bases and J shed 6 bases, with 14 bases lying between them. CDR3 sequence reads: CASSGEGLFNSPLHF. CDR3 in DNA: TGTGCCAGCAGTGGCGAAGGACTTTTTAATTCACCCCTCCACTTT.

The J gene is TRBJ2-1, the V gene TRBV18; the match to TRBD1 covers 8 bases. V shed 5 bases and J 4 bases; nucleotides not matched to a gene: 19. CDR1 KGHSH and CDR2 LQKENI come from the germline V gene. CDR3 length: 19 residues. This CDR3 is CASSAHGPDRGVTYNEQFF. Written as DNA, the CDR3 is TGTGCCAGCTCAGCCCACGGACCCGACAGGGGAGTAACATACAATGAGCAGTTCTTC.

The chain combines TRBV12-3 or TRBV12-4 with TRBJ2-2; TRBD2 matches 8 bases. The CDR3 contains 13 residues. The junction had 7 bases not matched to a gene; V was cut back by 6 bases and J by 10 bases. For the CDR3, the DNA is TGTGCCAGCAGGTCGGGGGGGGCCGAGGAGCTGTTTTTT. It is translated as CASRSGGAEELFF.

This chain links TRBV18 with TRBJ1-2, with D hard to call. In germline, CDR1 is KGHSH, CDR2 LQKENI. The CDR3 loop spans 14 amino acids. Trimming stripped 4 bases from V and 3 bases from J, with 12 bases between. CDR3 region: CASSLEPGDYGYTF. The CDR3 DNA reads TGTGCCAGCTCACTGGAGCCGGGAGACTATGGCTACACCTTC.

V usage is TRBV11-3 and J usage is TRBJ2-7, with D perhaps being TRBD1 or TRBD2 (8 bases each). V was pared by 5 bases and J by 2 bases, with 16 bases between. The V gene's germline CDR1 is SGHNT and CDR2 YENEEA. The CDR3 is made up of 15 amino acids. The chain's CDR3 is CASSQGASGPYEQYF. The CDR3 DNA sequence: TGTGCCAGCAGCCAGGGGGCTAGCGGGCCCTACGAGCAGTACTTC.

J is TRBJ2-1 and V is TRBV6-6, with TRBD1 matching over 8 bases. The CDR3 length is 15 residues. Germline CDR1 MNHNY, CDR2 SVGAGI (reference sequence). V was clipped by 7 bases and J by 0 bases; unmatched bases: 5. The CDR3 nucleotides read TGTGCCAGCATTACGGACAGGGACTCCTACAATGAGCAGTTCTTC. Residues: CASITDRDSYNEQFF.

The chain joins TRBV19 to TRBJ2-2; no clear D. The CDR3 is 15 residues long. In germline, CDR1 is LNHDA, CDR2 SQIVND (reference sequence). Trimming shortened V by 7 bases and J by 6 bases, and 18 bases separated the two germline ends. The CDR3 reads CASNRETLESGELFF. In DNA, the CDR3 is TGTGCCAGTAATCGAGAGACGTTGGAGTCCGGGGAGCTGTTTTTT.